Below are 13 T cell receptor beta chains sequenced from a single sample in a study of vaccination effects on CD4 cells after COVID-19. For these receptors, no antigen is known. Before sequencing, viral peptide pools were used by the ViraFEST assay to expand antigen-specific CD4+ T cells. Culturing for about 10 days preceded CD4+ T cell isolation. Participants were vaccinated with two doses of either the BNT162b2 or mRNA-1273 vaccine. The data were produced by immunoSEQ multiplex PCR, yet TCRdb's version contains in-frame clones alone and is incomplete. The repertoire has 75,000 to 100,000 clones, over 75% of them found once; the top ten carry 0.85% to 1.3%. The starting material was CD4+ T cells from PBMCs cultured with HCoV-OC43 spike peptides, obtained after COVID-19 vaccination. Subset indicated: HCoV-OC43 spike overlapping peptide pool stimulation. The receptors here all came from a human donor who received a COVID-19 vaccine.

The J gene is TRBJ1-4, the V gene TRBV12-3 or TRBV12-4; D is ambiguous. Trimming shortened V by 2 bases and J by 5 bases, and 6 bases separated the two germline ends. The CDR3 runs to 13 residues. CDR3 amino acids: CASSLQANEKLFF. CDR3 DNA sequence: TGTGCCAGCAGTTTACAGGCGAATGAAAAACTGTTTTTT.

The V and J genes are TRBV10-3 and TRBJ1-2, with TRBD1 matching 9 bases. V was clipped by 2 bases and J by 4 bases; unmatched bases: 2. This CDR3 has 14 amino acids. Germline CDR1 reads ENHRY; CDR2 reads SYGVKD. The CDR3 spells CAISEPTGGYGYTF. The CDR3 nucleotides read TGTGCCATCAGTGAGCCGACAGGGGGCTATGGCTACACCTTC.

The chain is built from TRBV24-1 and TRBJ2-5; D is uncertain. Germline CDR1 and CDR2: KGHDR and SFDVKD. V was trimmed by 2 bases and J by 9 bases, leaving 12 bases between them. The CDR3 length is 13 residues. The DNA for the CDR3 is TGTGCCACCAGTGATTCGGACCCCCCCGCCCAGTACTTC. This encodes CATSDSDPPAQYF.

V is TRBV5-1 and J is TRBJ2-3, with D possibly TRBD2 on 5 matching bases. The CDR3 is 14 amino acids. Germline V gives CDR1 SGHRS, CDR2 YFSETQ. V was pared by 2 bases and J by 2 bases, with 9 bases between. The CDR3 coding sequence is TGCGCCAGCAGCTTTACGGACTTCACAGATACGCAGTATTTT. The encoded protein is CASSFTDFTDTQYF.

V usage is TRBV5-6 and J usage is TRBJ2-1; 9 nucleotides match TRBD1. V shed 3 bases, J shed 2 bases, and the junction held 6 bases outside the gene matches. Germline CDR1 SGHDT, CDR2 YYEEEE. The length of the CDR3 is 16 residues. The CDR3 sequence: CASSSLQGAAYNEQFF. The CDR3, as DNA: TGTGCCAGCAGCTCACTACAGGGGGCAGCCTACAATGAGCAGTTCTTC.

CDR3 sequence (DNA): TGCGCCAGCAGCTTGGAGGGCACAGGGGGACCAAACATTCAGTACTTC. This translates into CASSLEGTGGPNIQYF. The chain uses TRBV5-1 and TRBJ2-4; 8 bases match TRBD1. CDR1 SGHRS and CDR2 YFSETQ come from the germline V gene. Trimming removed 0 bases from V and 6 bases from J; junction bases left unmatched: 8. CDR3 length: 16 amino acids.

The chain is built from TRBV7-3 and TRBJ2-3; 7 bases are a match to TRBD2. CDR3 length: 15 residues. V lost 3 bases and J lost 4; bases outside the gene matches: 7. Germline V gene lookup returns CDR1 SGHTA and CDR2 FQGTGA. The DNA for the CDR3 is TGTGCCAGCAGCTTCGGGGGGATTGGGGCAGATACGCAGTATTTT. It yields the protein CASSFGGIGADTQYF.

The rearrangement uses TRBV19 and TRBJ1-1, with 9 bases that match TRBD1. The CDR3 has 14 amino acids. CDR1 is LNHDA and CDR2 is SQIVND in the germline V gene (reference sequence). V lost 4 bases to trimming and J lost 2 bases; unmatched junction nucleotides: 2. The CDR3 DNA reads as TGTGCCAGTAGTAAGGGACAGGGAAACACTGAAGCTTTCTTT. Translation: CASSKGQGNTEAFF.

This clone was picked up a small number of times. This chain connects TRBV29-1 to TRBJ2-1; 10 nucleotides agree with TRBD2. V shed 7 bases, J shed 7 bases, and the junction held 10 bases outside the gene matches. The length of the CDR3 is 14 residues. Germline CDR1 and CDR2: SQVTM and ANQGSEA. For the CDR3, the DNA is TGCAGCGCCCTAGCGGGGGCCTCCACTAATGAGCAGTTCTTC. Translating it yields CSALAGASTNEQFF.

CDR3 region: CASSSWRQVGGEQYV. CDR3 in DNA: TGTGCCAGCAGTTCGTGGCGGCAAGTAGGCGGCGAGCAGTACGTC. The rearrangement links TRBV28 to TRBJ2-7; D gene ambiguous. Between the trimmed V and J ends, which lost 4 bases and 6 bases, there was a span of 19 bases. Germline CDR1 and CDR2: MDHEN and SYDVKM. The CDR3 extends over 15 amino acids.

The V call is TRBV18, the J call TRBJ1-1; possible D gene TRBD1, 6 bases. This CDR3 is 15 amino acids long. The germline CDR1 and CDR2 sequences are KGHSH and LQKENI. V was pared by 4 bases and J by 3 bases, with 15 bases between. The CDR3: CASSQGGTSDTEAFF. The CDR3 nucleotides are TGTGCCAGCTCACAAGGTGGGACAAGCGACACTGAAGCTTTCTTT.

The chain has TRBV5-4 and TRBJ1-1, with TRBD1 identical over 7 bases. After removal of 4 bases from V and 1 base from J, the junction contained 4 bases not matched to a gene. Germline V lookup: CDR1 SGHNT, CDR2 YYREEE (reference sequence). CDR3 size: 14 residues. CDR3 coding DNA: TGTGCCAGCAGCAGACAGGGAGAGAACACTGAAGCTTTCTTT. Residues: CASSRQGENTEAFF. Full variable domain (outside the CDR3, taken from reference TRBV5-4 and TRBJ1-1): ETGVTQSPTHLIKTRGQQVTLRCSSQSGHNTVSWYQQALGQGPQFIFQYYREEENGRGNFPPRFSGLQFPNYSSELNVNALELDDSALYLCASSRQGENTEAFFGQGTRLTVV.

This chain connects TRBV28 to TRBJ1-2; D perhaps matches TRBD1 (5 bases). CDR1 and CDR2 (germline): MDHEN, SYDVKM. Trimming took 4 bases from V and 8 from J, leaving 17 bases between them. The CDR3 extends over 14 amino acids. CDR3 nucleotide sequence: TGTGCCAGCAGTTCAACAGGACCCTCGGGAGGCTACACCTTC. This gives the protein CASSSTGPSGGYTF.